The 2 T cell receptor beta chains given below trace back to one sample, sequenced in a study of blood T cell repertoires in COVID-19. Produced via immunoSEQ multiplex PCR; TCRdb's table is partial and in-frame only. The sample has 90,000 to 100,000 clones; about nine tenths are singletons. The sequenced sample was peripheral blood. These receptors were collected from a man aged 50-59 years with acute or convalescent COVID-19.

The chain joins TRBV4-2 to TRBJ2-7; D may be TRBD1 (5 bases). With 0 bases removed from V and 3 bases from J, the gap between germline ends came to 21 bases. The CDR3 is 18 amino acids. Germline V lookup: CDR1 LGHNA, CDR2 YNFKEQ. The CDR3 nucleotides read TGTGCCAGCAGCCAAGAGGAACCAAAGGCTAGGGGTTACTACGAGCAGTACTTC. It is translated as CASSQEEPKARGYYEQYF.

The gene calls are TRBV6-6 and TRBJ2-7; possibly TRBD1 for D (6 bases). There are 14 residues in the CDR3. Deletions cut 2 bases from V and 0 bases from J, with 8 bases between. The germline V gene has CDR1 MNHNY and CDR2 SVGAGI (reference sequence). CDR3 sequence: CASSYRGGSYEQYF. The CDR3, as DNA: TGTGCCAGCAGTTACAGAGGGGGCTCCTACGAGCAGTACTTC.